The 2 T cell receptor beta chains below all came from one sample that was sequenced in a study of T cells in localized non-small cell lung cancer. TCRdb's copy holds only in-frame clones and misses some; the assay was immunoSEQ multiplex PCR. The profile shows around 15,000 clones, 80% to 90% of them singletons. The sample was peripheral blood, taken before any cancer treatment. The receptors derive from a male donor at least 60 years old with stage I lung adenocarcinoma.

A remark on this clone: At one of its ends the junction is not consistent with the germline gene, which may arise from a read error. The chain joins TRBV6-5 to TRBJ2-5, with D perhaps matching TRBD2 (6 bases). Per germline, CDR1 MNHEY and CDR2 SVGAGI. The CDR3 covers 13 residues. CDR3: CAISDGRQETQYF. The CDR3 DNA follows: TGTGCCATCAGTGATGGGAGGCAAGAGACCCAGTACTTC.

J is TRBJ2-5 and V is TRBV6-6, with D possibly being TRBD1 (6 bases). The V and J ends lost 6 bases and 4 bases respectively, with 21 bases between them. The CDR3 is 16 amino acids. Germline-derived CDR1 and CDR2 are MNHNY and SVGAGI (reference sequence). CDR3 DNA sequence: TGTGCCAGCAGCCCGGGACAACTAAGTGTGGGAGAGACCCAGTACTTC. This gives the protein CASSPGQLSVGETQYF.